Presented here are 12 T cell receptor beta chains from one specimen sequenced in a study of T cells after posttransplantation cyclophosphamide. The naive gate required viable CD3+CD4+ or CD3+CD8+ cells with CCR7+CD45RA+CD45RO-CD95-CD27+CD28+ phenotype. Sequenced by immunoSEQ multiplex PCR; TCRdb stores in-frame clones only, minus some. The sample has around 31,000 clones; about 91% are singletons. The sequenced material came from naive CD4+ T cells sorted from blood. Receptors originate from a man aged 25-45 years in good health and a related stem cell transplant donor.

The genes are TRBV6-5 and TRBJ2-7, with TRBD1 identical over 9 bases. The CDR3 loop spans 13 amino acids. CDR1 and CDR2 from the germline V gene are MNHEY and SVGAGI. The junction had 2 bases not matched to a gene; V was cut back by 6 bases and J by 2 bases. In nucleotides, the CDR3 is TGTGCCAGCAGACGGACAGGGGCCTACGAGCAGTACTTC. Protein sequence: CASRRTGAYEQYF.

The chain employs TRBV10-3 and TRBJ1-6; 10 bases match TRBD1. Germline V gene sequence: CDR1 ENHRY, CDR2 SYGVKD. CDR3 length: 15 residues. The J segment lost 8 bases and the V segment lost 6 bases, leaving 7 bases of the junction unmatched. DNA of the CDR3: TGTGCCATCAGCGCCGGGACAGGGGCATATTCACCCCTCCACTTT. This gives the protein CAISAGTGAYSPLHF.

For the CDR3, the DNA is TGTGCCAGCAGCTCGACCCTCTACAGGGGGCCCTACAATGAGCAGTTCTTC. This encodes CASSSTLYRGPYNEQFF. This chain connects TRBV11-2 to TRBJ2-1; 9 bases match TRBD1. Unmatched junction bases numbered 9, after V lost 4 bases and J lost 2 bases. The CDR3 loop spans 17 amino acids. Germline V gene data show CDR1 as SGHAT and CDR2 as FQNNGV.

The CDR3 reads CASSLGSGDTGELFF. The CDR3 DNA reads TGTGCCAGCAGCTTAGGTAGCGGGGACACCGGGGAGCTGTTTTTT. This chain connects TRBV7-2 to TRBJ2-2, with 8 positions matching TRBD2. The germline V gene has CDR1 SGHTA and CDR2 FQGNSA. The CDR3 contains 15 residues. Trimming took 1 base from V and 3 from J; bases not matched to a gene: 1.

CDR3 sequence: CAISEGTGAFYEQYF. CDR3 DNA sequence: TGTGCCATCAGCGAGGGGACAGGGGCCTTCTACGAGCAGTACTTC. This sequence joins TRBV10-3 and TRBJ2-7, with 10 bases lining up with TRBD1. V lost 6 bases, J lost 3 bases, and 8 bases stayed unmatched. CDR3 size: 15 residues. The V gene's germline CDR1 is ENHRY and CDR2 SYGVKD.

This clone appeared once. V and J are TRBV29-1 and TRBJ2-7, with 8 positions matching TRBD1. Germline-derived CDR1 and CDR2 are SQVTM and ANQGSEA. CDR3 size: 12 residues. The junction had 7 bases not matched to a gene; V was cut back by 6 bases and J by 6 bases. The chain's CDR3 is CSVGQGFFEQYF. CDR3 nucleotide sequence: TGCAGCGTCGGACAGGGATTCTTCGAGCAGTACTTC.

The rearrangement joins TRBV19 to TRBJ2-1, with 8 nucleotides matching TRBD2. Germline trimming cut 4 bases from V and 6 bases from J; bases unmatched to any gene: 5. The CDR3 totals 14 residues. Per germline, CDR1 LNHDA and CDR2 SQIVND (reference sequence). The CDR3 nucleotides are TGTGCCAGTAGTACGGGACTAGTGAGCAATGAGCAGTTCTTC. It encodes CASSTGLVSNEQFF.

The rearrangement joins TRBV7-8 to TRBJ2-5, with TRBD2 matching over 9 bases. CDR1 is SGHVS, CDR2 FQNEAQ, per germline. The CDR3 totals 16 residues. Unmatched junction bases numbered 13, after V lost 7 bases and J lost 4 bases. In nucleotides, the CDR3 is TGTGCCAGCAACAAGATGGGGCGGGGGGGCTCAGAGACCCAGTACTTC. Protein sequence: CASNKMGRGGSETQYF.

The chain links TRBV9 to TRBJ2-3; 12 bases map to TRBD2. This CDR3 spans 17 amino acids. CDR1 is SGDLS and CDR2 is YYNGEE in the germline V gene. V dropped 3 bases and J dropped 7; count of bases not matched to a gene: 12. This CDR3 reads CASSAGLAGGQMNTQYF. The CDR3 DNA reads TGTGCCAGCAGCGCCGGTCTAGCGGGGGGGCAGATGAATACGCAGTATTTT.

V is TRBV2 and J is TRBJ1-5, with TRBD1 as a possible D gene (5 bases). The CDR3 contains 15 residues. Trimming stripped 5 bases from V and 9 bases from J, with 20 bases between. Per the germline V gene, CDR1 is SNHLY and CDR2 is FYNNEI. CDR3 nucleotides: TGTGCCAGCAGTACCGGGCAGGGCGCCGTTCGGCCCCAGCATTTT. It translates to CASSTGQGAVRPQHF.

The J gene is TRBJ2-1, the V gene TRBV2; TRBD2 aligns across 9 bases. Per the germline V gene, CDR1 is SNHLY and CDR2 is FYNNEI. V was clipped by 2 bases and J by 16 bases; unmatched bases: 6. This CDR3 contains 12 residues. The CDR3 region is CASSERLAGSFF. Written as DNA, the CDR3 is TGTGCCAGCAGTGAAAGGCTAGCGGGGTCCTTCTTC.

This clone showed up just once. The V gene is TRBV19, the J gene TRBJ1-2; D is ambiguous. Germline V gives CDR1 LNHDA, CDR2 SQIVND (reference sequence). The length of the CDR3 is 17 residues. V was pared by 5 bases and J by 4 bases, with 23 bases between. In nucleotides, the CDR3 is TGTGCCAGTAGTCGCGGGCGGGCAAATCGAAAGACCTATGGCTACACCTTC. Its protein product is CASSRGRANRKTYGYTF.